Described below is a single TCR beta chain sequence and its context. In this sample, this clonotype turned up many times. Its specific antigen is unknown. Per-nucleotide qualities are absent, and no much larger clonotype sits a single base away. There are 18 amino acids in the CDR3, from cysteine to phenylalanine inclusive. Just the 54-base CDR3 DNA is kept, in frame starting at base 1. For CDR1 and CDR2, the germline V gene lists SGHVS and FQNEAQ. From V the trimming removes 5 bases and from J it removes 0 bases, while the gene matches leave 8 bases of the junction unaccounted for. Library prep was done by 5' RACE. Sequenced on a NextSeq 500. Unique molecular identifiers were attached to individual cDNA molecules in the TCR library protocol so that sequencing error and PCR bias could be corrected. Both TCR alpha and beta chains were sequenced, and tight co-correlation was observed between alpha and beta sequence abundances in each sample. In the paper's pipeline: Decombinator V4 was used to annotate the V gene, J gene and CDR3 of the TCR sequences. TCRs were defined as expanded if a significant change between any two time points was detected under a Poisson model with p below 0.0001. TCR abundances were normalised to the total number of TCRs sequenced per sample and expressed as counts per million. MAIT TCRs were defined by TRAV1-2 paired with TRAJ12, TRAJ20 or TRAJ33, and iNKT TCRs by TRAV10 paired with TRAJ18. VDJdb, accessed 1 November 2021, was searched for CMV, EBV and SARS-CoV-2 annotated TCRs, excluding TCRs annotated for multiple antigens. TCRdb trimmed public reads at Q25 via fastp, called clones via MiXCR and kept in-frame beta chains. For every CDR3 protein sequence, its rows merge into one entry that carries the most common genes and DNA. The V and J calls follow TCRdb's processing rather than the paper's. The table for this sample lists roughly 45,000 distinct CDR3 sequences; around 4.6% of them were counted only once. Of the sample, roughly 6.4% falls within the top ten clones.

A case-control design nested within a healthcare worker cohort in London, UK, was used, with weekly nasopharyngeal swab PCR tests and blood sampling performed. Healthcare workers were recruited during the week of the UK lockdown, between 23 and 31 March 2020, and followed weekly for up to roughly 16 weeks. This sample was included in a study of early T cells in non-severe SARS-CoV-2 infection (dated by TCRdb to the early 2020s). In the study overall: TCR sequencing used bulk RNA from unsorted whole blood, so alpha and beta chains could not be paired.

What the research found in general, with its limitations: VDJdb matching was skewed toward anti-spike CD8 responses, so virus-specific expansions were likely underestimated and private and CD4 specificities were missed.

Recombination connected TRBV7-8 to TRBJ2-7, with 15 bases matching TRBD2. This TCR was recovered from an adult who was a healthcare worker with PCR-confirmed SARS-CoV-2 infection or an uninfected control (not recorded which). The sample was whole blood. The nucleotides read TGTGCCAGCAGCACCGGGACTAGCGGGAGGCCGACCTCCTACGAGCAGTACTTC. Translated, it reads CASSTGTSGRPTSYEQYF.